The entry below describes one T cell receptor (beta chain). Its antigen is undetermined. Sequencing was performed with immunoSEQ multiplex PCR; in TCRdb, only in-frame clones are kept and a portion is missing. The sample carries about 160,000 clones, more than 65% recorded once. V lost 4 bases to trimming and J lost 6 bases; unmatched junction nucleotides: 11. The CDR3 loop spans 16 amino acids. CDR1 and CDR2 (germline): SGHRS, YFSETQ. The data were taken from a study of cytotoxic CD8 clonotypes in ibrutinib-treated CLL. Looking at the study overall: The patients, under twelve relapsed/refractory and approximately 15 treatment-naive, included about 18 who were IGHV unmutated. The study, taken as a whole, reports: Clonality (at baseline) was higher than in age-matched healthy donors and tracked circulating CD8+ T-cell counts.

This specimen was PBMCs, taken after 12 months of ibrutinib treatment. The receptor was derived from a human donor with chronic lymphocytic leukemia. The chain employs TRBV5-1 and TRBJ2-1, with TRBD2 matching over 9 bases. The DNA of the CDR3 is TGCGCCAGCAGCCCGACGGGACTAGCAGAAATCAATGAGCAGTTCTTC. Its protein is CASSPTGLAEINEQFF.